This record covers a single T cell receptor beta chain. Its antigen is unknown. This sample is drawn from a study of radiation and T cells in renal cell carcinoma. Regarding the study as a whole: Without pretreatment biopsies, baseline tumor clonotype presence was undetermined.

Time point noted: baseline pretreatment blood. Treatment here: 15 Gy SBRT to primary tumor, nephrectomy 4 weeks later. After SBRT, blood was collected at 2 and 4 weeks, plus baseline. Clones were read by immunoSEQ multiplex PCR, and TCRdb kept only the in-frame ones, dropping some. The sample lists approximately 140,000 clones; over 80% were seen once. The CDR3 is 16 residues long. Germline V gene data show CDR1 as SGHRS and CDR2 as YFSETQ. Trimming pared 0 bases from V and 1 base from J, leaving 13 bases between. The clonotype comes from a woman aged 45-65 years with renal cell carcinoma. The V and J genes are TRBV5-1 and TRBJ2-5; D uncertain. The sequences come from blood, collected from a patient whose treatment included radiotherapy and nephrectomy. The CDR3 loop reads CASSLVGRTSQETQYF. The CDR3 DNA sequence: TGCGCCAGCAGCTTGGTCGGGCGGACCTCCCAAGAGACCCAGTACTTC.